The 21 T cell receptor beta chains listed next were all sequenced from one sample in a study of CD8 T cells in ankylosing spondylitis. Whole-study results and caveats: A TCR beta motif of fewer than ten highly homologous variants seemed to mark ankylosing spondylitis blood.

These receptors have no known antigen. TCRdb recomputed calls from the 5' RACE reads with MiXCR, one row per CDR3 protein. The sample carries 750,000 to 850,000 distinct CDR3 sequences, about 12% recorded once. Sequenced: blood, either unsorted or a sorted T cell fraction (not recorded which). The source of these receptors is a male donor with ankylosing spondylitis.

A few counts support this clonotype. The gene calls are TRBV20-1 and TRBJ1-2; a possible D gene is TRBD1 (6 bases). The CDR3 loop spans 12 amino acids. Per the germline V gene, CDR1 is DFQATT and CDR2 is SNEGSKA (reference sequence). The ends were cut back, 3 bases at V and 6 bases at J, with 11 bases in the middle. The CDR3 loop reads CSARDSADGYTF. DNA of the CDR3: TGCAGTGCTAGGGACAGCGCGGATGGCTACACCTTC.

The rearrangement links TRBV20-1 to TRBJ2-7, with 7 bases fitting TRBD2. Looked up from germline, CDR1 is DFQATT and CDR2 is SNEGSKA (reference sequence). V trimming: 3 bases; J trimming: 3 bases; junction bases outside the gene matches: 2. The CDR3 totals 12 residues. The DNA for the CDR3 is TGCAGTGCTAGGGCTAGCGGCTACGAGCAGTACTTC. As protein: CSARASGYEQYF.

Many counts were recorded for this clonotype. CDR3: CSARLTGNDSPLHF. The DNA for the CDR3 is TGCAGTGCTAGATTAACAGGGAACGACTCACCCCTCCACTTT. The chain links TRBV20-1 to TRBJ1-6; a weak D match, TRBD1 (6 bases). V was clipped by 2 bases and J by 10 bases, with 15 bases between them. The CDR3 sequence is 14 residues long. The V gene's germline CDR1 is DFQATT and CDR2 SNEGSKA (reference sequence).

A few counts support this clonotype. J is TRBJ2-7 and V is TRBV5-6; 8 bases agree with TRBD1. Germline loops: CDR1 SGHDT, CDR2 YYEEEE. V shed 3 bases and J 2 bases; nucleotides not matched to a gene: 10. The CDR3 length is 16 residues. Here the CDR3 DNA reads TGTGCCAGCAGCTGGAGAGCGGAGACAGGGGCCTACGAGCAGTACTTC. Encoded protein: CASSWRAETGAYEQYF.

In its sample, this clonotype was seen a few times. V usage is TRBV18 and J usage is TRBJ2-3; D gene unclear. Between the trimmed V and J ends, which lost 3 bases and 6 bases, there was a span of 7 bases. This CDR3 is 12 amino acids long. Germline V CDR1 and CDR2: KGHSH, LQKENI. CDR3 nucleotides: TGTGCCAGCTCACCCTTAATGGATACGCAGTATTTT. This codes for CASSPLMDTQYF. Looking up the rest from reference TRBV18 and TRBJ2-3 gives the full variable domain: NAGVMQNPRHLVRRRGQEARLRCSPMKGHSHVYWYRQLPEEGLKFMVYLQKENIIDESGMPKERFSAEFPKEGPSILRIQQVVRGDSAAYFCASSPLMDTQYFGPGTRLTVL.

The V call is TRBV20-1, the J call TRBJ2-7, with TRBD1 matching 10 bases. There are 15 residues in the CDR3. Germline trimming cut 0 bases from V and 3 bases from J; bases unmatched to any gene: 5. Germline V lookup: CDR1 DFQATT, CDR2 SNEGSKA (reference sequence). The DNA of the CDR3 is TGCAGTGCTAGAGATCCTGGGACAGGGGACTACGAGCAGTACTTC. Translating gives CSARDPGTGDYEQYF.

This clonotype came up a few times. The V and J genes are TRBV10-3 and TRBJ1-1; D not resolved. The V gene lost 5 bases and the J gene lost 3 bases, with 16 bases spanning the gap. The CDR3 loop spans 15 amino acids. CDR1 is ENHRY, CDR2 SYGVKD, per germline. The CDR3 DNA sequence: TGTGCCATCAGTTCAAAGAGGGCCCACGACACTGAAGCTTTCTTT. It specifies CAISSKRAHDTEAFF.

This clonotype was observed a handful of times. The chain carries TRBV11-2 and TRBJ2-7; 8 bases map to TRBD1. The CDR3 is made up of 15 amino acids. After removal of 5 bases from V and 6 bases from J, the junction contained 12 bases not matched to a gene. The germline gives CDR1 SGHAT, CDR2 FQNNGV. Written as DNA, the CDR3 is TGTGCCAGCAGCCAGAGAGACAGGGGAGAAGGCGAGCAGTACTTC. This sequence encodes CASSQRDRGEGEQYF. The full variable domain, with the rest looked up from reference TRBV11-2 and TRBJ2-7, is EAGVAQSPRYKIIEKRQSVAFWCNPISGHATLYWYQQILGQGPKLLIQFQNNGVVDDSQLPKDRFSAERLKGVDSTLKIQPAKLEDSAVYLCASSQRDRGEGEQYFGPGTRLTVT.

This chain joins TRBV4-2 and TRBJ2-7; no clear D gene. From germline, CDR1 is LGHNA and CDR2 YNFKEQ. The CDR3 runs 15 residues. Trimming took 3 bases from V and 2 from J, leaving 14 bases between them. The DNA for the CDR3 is TGTGCCAGCAGCCACCTCCCGATTGCGGCCTACGAGCAGTACTTC. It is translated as CASSHLPIAAYEQYF.

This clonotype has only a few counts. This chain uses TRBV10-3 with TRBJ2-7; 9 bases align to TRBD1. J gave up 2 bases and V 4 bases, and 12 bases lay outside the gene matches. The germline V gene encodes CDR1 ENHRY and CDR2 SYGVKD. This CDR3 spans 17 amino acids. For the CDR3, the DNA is TGTGCCATCAGTGGTTCGTGGACAGGGGCGAGACCCTACGAGCAGTACTTC. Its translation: CAISGSWTGARPYEQYF.

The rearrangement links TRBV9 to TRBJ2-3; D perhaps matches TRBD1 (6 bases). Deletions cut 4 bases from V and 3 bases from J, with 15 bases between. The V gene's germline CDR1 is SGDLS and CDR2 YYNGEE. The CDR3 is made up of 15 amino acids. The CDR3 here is CASSTSGVRTDTQYF. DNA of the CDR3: TGTGCCAGCAGCACCTCAGGGGTTCGGACAGATACGCAGTATTTT. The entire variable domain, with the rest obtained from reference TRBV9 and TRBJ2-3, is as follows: DSGVTQTPKHLITATGQRVTLRCSPRSGDLSVYWYQQSLDQGLQFLIQYYNGEERAKGNILERFSAQQFPDLHSELNLSSLELGDSALYFCASSTSGVRTDTQYFGPGTRLTVL.

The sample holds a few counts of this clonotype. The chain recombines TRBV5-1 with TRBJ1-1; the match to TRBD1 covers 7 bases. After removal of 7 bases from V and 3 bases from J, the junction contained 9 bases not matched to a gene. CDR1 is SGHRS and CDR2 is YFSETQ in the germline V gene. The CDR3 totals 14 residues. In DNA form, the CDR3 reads TGCGCCAGCTCCCCTGGGGACAGATACACTGAAGCTTTCTTT. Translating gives CASSPGDRYTEAFF.

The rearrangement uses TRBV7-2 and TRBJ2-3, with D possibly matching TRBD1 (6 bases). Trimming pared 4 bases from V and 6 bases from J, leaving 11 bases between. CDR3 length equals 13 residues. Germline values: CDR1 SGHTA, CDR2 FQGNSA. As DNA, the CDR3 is TGTGCCAGCAGCTCCCTCACAGGGGATACGCAGTATTTT. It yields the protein CASSSLTGDTQYF.

In DNA, the CDR3 is TGCAGTGCTGGGCTAGGGGGGGCGGGCTATGGCTACACCTTC. This sequence encodes CSAGLGGAGYGYTF. The chain couples TRBV20-1 to TRBJ1-2; D possibly corresponds to TRBD1 (6 bases). V dropped 5 bases and J dropped 4 bases, with 17 bases sitting between them. The CDR3 totals 14 residues. CDR1 is DFQATT, CDR2 SNEGSKA, per germline (reference sequence).

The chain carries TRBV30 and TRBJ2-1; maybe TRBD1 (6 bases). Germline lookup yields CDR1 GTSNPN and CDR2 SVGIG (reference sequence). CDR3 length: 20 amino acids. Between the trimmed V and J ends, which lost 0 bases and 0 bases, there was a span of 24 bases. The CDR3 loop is CAWSVQQAGAPYSSYNEQFF. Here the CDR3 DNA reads TGTGCCTGGAGTGTACAGCAGGCAGGGGCCCCTTATAGCTCCTACAATGAGCAGTTCTTC.

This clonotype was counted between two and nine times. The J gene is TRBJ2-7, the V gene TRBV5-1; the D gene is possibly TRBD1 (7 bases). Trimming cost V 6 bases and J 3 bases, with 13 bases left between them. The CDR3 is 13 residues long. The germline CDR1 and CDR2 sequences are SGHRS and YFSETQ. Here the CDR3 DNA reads TGCGCCAGCACAAGACAGGGAGGCTACGAGCAGTACTTC. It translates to CASTRQGGYEQYF.

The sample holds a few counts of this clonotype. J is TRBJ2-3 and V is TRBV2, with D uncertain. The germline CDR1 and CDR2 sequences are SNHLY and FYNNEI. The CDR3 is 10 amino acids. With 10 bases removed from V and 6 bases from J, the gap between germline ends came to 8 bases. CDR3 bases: TGTGCCACCCACTCGGATACGCAGTATTTT. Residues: CATHSDTQYF.

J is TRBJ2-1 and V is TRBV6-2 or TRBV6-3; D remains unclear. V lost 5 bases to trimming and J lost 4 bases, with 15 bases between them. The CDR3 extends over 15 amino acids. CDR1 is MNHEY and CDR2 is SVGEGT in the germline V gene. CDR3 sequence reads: CASSIFSGAYNEQFF. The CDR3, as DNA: TGTGCCAGCAGTATCTTCTCGGGCGCATACAATGAGCAGTTCTTC.

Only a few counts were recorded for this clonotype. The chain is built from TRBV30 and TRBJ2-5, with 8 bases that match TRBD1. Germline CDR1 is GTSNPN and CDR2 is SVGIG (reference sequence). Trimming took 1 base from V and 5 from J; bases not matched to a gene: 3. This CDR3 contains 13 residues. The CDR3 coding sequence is TGTGCCTGGAGTGGGACAGGGATGGAGACCCAGTACTTC. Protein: CAWSGTGMETQYF.

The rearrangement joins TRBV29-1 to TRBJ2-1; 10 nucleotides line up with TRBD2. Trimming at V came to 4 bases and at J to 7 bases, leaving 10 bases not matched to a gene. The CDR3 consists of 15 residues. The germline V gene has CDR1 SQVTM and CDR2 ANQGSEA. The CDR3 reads CSVGIGSSGSNEQFF. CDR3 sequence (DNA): TGCAGCGTTGGAATAGGGTCTAGCGGGAGTAATGAGCAGTTCTTC.

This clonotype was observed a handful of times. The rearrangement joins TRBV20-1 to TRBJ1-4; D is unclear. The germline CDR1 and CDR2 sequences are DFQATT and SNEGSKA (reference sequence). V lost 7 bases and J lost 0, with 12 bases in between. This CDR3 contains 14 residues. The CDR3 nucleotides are TGCAGTGTTACAGACCGACCAACTAATGAAAAACTGTTTTTT. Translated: CSVTDRPTNEKLFF.